The entry that follows covers one TCR beta chain sequence. Its cognate antigen is unknown. The sample belongs to a study of beta chain features in type 1 diabetes. Study-wide context: Regarding age, gender and cell yields, patients proved similar to healthy donors.

The CDR3 contains 14 residues. V dropped 4 bases and J dropped 5 bases, with 15 bases sitting between them. Germline CDR1 SGHRS, CDR2 YFSETQ. Sorted CD4+ subsets: naive, central memory, regulatory, stem cell-like memory (CD45RO/CCR7/CD25/CD127/CD95/CD27 panel). Investigators reverse transcribed all isolated RNA, so they sequenced expressed TCRB transcripts. Clones were read by immunoSEQ multiplex PCR, and TCRdb kept only the in-frame ones, dropping some. The profile shows about 140,000 clones, 9.7% of them singletons. Study-wide findings and caveats: Here, the possible influence of HLA type (on TCRB rearrangement) remained unresolved.

This receptor was obtained from a middle-aged woman in good health. The sample taken for sequencing was central memory CD4+ T cells from blood. This sequence joins TRBV5-1 and TRBJ2-5; D ambiguous. The CDR3 reads CASSATSTSETQYF. In DNA form, the CDR3 reads TGCGCCAGCAGCGCCACTTCTACGTCGGAGACCCAGTACTTC.